This T cell receptor beta chain was documented in a study of blood T cell repertoires in COVID-19. Researchers sorted participants into cohorts using their self-reported clinical history. In the original analysis: Nucleated cell number was recorded as an estimate derived from reference gene primer amplification. Using immunoSEQ multiplex PCR, the repertoire was profiled, and TCRdb retains in-frame clones only, with some absent. V and J calls and clone size are given by that table; D and trimming were obtained from the DNA. The sample yields hundreds of thousands of clones, roughly 87% seen once. Trimming removed 1 base from V and 1 base from J; junction bases left unmatched: 2. The length of the CDR3 is 15 residues. Germline assignment: CDR1 SGHRS and CDR2 YFSETQ.

The J gene is TRBJ2-1, the V gene TRBV5-1; 7 bases fit TRBD1. The sequence came from a woman younger than 30 who had recovered from COVID-19. The source material was PBMCs or T cells enriched from blood (not recorded which). Here the CDR3 reads CASSLRDSSYNEQFF. For the CDR3, the DNA is TGCGCCAGCAGCTTGAGGGACAGTTCCTACAATGAGCAGTTCTTC.